The rows below give T cell receptor beta chains drawn from one sample of a study of PD-L1 blockade in urothelial cancer. TCRdb's table, derived via immunoSEQ multiplex PCR, lists solely in-frame clones and lacks some. The sample has 100,000 or so clones, 91% seen once. The sequencing here drew on PBMCs, taken around atezolizumab (anti-PD-L1) treatment. These receptors all come from a woman at least 80 years old with urothelial cancer. CDR3s include the opening cysteine and the closing phenylalanine or tryptophan. The order of the fields is J gene, clone size, V gene, CDR3 protein. Only part of the rows carry a size: once, few, many, or a class if the clone is expanded.

J gene: TRBJ1-3
clone size: few
V gene: TRBV28
CDR3 protein: CASRGSGDSSGNTIYF

J gene: TRBJ2-1
clone size: few
V gene: TRBV5-1
CDR3 protein: CASSFTSGAPSSYNEQFF

J gene: TRBJ1-1
clone size: -
V gene: TRBV11-3
CDR3 protein: CASSSRQNTEAFF

J gene: TRBJ2-1
clone size: -
V gene: TRBV19
CDR3 protein: CASSRRKNEQFF

J gene: TRBJ2-2
clone size: -
V gene: TRBV6-1
CDR3 protein: CASRELAGANTGELFF

J gene: TRBJ2-7
clone size: -
V gene: TRBV4-2
CDR3 protein: CASSQDFASGSPYEQYF

J gene: TRBJ2-3
clone size: -
V gene: TRBV7-9
CDR3 protein: CASSLRRGRADTQYF

J gene: TRBJ2-7
clone size: once
V gene: TRBV30
CDR3 protein: CAWSVAAGPYEQYF

J gene: TRBJ1-3
clone size: once
V gene: TRBV4-2
CDR3 protein: CASSQDLGVGNTIYF

J gene: TRBJ1-4
clone size: -
V gene: TRBV5-1
CDR3 protein: CASSLGQGINEKLFF

J gene: TRBJ2-1
clone size: -
V gene: TRBV28
CDR3 protein: CASSLFRGRSYNEQFF

J gene: TRBJ2-1
clone size: -
V gene: TRBV5-1
CDR3 protein: CASSSYSGYEQFF

J gene: TRBJ1-2
clone size: -
V gene: TRBV9
CDR3 protein: CASSVERHGYTF

J gene: TRBJ2-7
clone size: -
V gene: TRBV9
CDR3 protein: CASSYEGLAGAFEQYF

J gene: TRBJ2-7
clone size: -
V gene: TRBV29-1
CDR3 protein: CSVEDLAGGEQYF

J gene: TRBJ1-4
clone size: -
V gene: TRBV7-9
CDR3 protein: CASSNGFGRTEKLFF

J gene: TRBJ1-1
clone size: -
V gene: TRBV7-9
CDR3 protein: CASSPPGRGMNTEAFF

J gene: TRBJ2-3
clone size: few
V gene: TRBV7-3
CDR3 protein: CASRQGRAGTSGSGADTQYF

J gene: TRBJ2-7
clone size: once
V gene: TRBV7-6
CDR3 protein: CASSSSTGIRNYEQYF

J gene: TRBJ2-4
clone size: -
V gene: TRBV5-8
CDR3 protein: CASSSSGIAKNIQYF

J gene: TRBJ2-5
clone size: few
V gene: TRBV5-1
CDR3 protein: CASSHGTGRETQYF

J gene: TRBJ2-1
clone size: -
V gene: TRBV7-2
CDR3 protein: CASSLVLAGVRNEQFF

J gene: TRBJ1-2
clone size: -
V gene: TRBV6-1
CDR3 protein: CASSEAGGQATF

J gene: TRBJ1-1
clone size: -
V gene: TRBV5-5
CDR3 protein: CASSFGGEPEAFF

J gene: TRBJ2-1
clone size: -
V gene: TRBV5-4
CDR3 protein: CASSLGGIYNEQFF

J gene: TRBJ2-6
clone size: -
V gene: TRBV6-1
CDR3 protein: CASTYRGGANVLTF

J gene: TRBJ1-2
clone size: -
V gene: TRBV5-1
CDR3 protein: CASRLTGSYGYTF

J gene: TRBJ2-7
clone size: once
V gene: TRBV18
CDR3 protein: CASSPDRLTYEQYF

J gene: TRBJ2-7
clone size: once
V gene: TRBV18
CDR3 protein: CASSPGTSGSGEQYF

J gene: TRBJ2-7
clone size: few
V gene: TRBV4-1
CDR3 protein: CASSQDRAGGLYEQYF

J gene: TRBJ1-2
clone size: -
V gene: TRBV2
CDR3 protein: CASSDVGGGLFGYTF

J gene: TRBJ2-3
clone size: -
V gene: TRBV18
CDR3 protein: CASSPQLAGGPDTQYF

J gene: TRBJ2-5
clone size: -
V gene: TRBV5-1
CDR3 protein: CASSHGTVQETQYF

J gene: TRBJ2-2
clone size: -
V gene: TRBV19
CDR3 protein: CASTGGGIRGGELFF

J gene: TRBJ2-7
clone size: -
V gene: TRBV30
CDR3 protein: CAWRGTHVQDEQYF

J gene: TRBJ1-5
clone size: -
V gene: TRBV19
CDR3 protein: CASSSYSGQGMQPQHF

J gene: TRBJ1-5
clone size: -
V gene: TRBV28
CDR3 protein: CASSLGQAYSNQPQHF

J gene: TRBJ1-1
clone size: -
V gene: TRBV11-3
CDR3 protein: CASSPGQGARTEAFF

J gene: TRBJ1-3
clone size: once
V gene: TRBV7-2
CDR3 protein: CASSLEGLSGNTIYF

J gene: TRBJ2-7
clone size: -
V gene: TRBV27
CDR3 protein: CASSFYFDNSYEQYF

J gene: TRBJ2-2
clone size: -
V gene: TRBV6-1
CDR3 protein: CASNGQSTGELFF

J gene: TRBJ2-6
clone size: -
V gene: TRBV19
CDR3 protein: CASSIATTGVSSGANVLTF

J gene: TRBJ2-1
clone size: -
V gene: TRBV5-6
CDR3 protein: CASSFRQGSSYNEQFF

J gene: TRBJ1-3
clone size: -
V gene: TRBV28
CDR3 protein: CASSPEGQATRNTIYF

J gene: TRBJ1-2
clone size: few
V gene: TRBV6-5
CDR3 protein: CASRAQGAHGYTF

J gene: TRBJ1-1
clone size: -
V gene: TRBV7-6
CDR3 protein: CASSLASASRTEAFF

J gene: TRBJ2-3
clone size: -
V gene: TRBV7-8
CDR3 protein: CASSARRGEDTQYF